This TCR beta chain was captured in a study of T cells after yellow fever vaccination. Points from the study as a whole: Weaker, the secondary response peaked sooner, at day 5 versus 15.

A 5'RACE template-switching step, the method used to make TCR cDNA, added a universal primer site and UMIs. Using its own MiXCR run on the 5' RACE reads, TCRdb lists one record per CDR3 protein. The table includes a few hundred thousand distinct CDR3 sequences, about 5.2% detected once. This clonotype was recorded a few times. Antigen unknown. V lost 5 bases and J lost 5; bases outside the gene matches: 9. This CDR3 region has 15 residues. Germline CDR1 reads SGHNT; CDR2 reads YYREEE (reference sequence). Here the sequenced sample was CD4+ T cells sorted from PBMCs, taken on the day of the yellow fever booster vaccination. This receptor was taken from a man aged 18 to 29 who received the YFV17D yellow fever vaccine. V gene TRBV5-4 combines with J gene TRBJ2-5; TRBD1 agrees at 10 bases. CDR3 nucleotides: TGTGCCAGCAGATCCGGGACAGGGGTAGTGGAGACCCAGTACTTC. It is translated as CASRSGTGVVETQYF.